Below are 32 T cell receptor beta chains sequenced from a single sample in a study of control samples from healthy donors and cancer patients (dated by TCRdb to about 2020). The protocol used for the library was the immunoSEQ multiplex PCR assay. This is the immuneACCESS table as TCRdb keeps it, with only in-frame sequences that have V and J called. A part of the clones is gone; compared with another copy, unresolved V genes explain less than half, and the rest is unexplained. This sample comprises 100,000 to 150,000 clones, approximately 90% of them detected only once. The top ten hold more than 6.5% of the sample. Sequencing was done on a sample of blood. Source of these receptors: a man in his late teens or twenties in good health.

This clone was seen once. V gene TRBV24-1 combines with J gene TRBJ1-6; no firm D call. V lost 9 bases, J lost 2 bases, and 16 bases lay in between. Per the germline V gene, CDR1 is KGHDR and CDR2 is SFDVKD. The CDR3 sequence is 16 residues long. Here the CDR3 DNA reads TGTGCCACCCGGACGAGGGTGGGCCCCTATAATTCACCCCTCCACTTT. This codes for CATRTRVGPYNSPLHF.

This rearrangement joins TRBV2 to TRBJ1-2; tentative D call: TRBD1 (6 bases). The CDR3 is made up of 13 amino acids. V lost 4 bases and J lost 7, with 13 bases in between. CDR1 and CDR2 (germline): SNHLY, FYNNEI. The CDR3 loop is CASSGMGAGGYTF. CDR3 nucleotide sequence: TGTGCCAGCAGTGGGATGGGGGCAGGTGGCTACACCTTC. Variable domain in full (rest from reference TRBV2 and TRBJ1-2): EPEVTQTPSHQVTQMGQEVILRCVPISNHLYFYWYRQILGQKVEFLVSFYNNEISEKSEIFDDQFSVERPDGSNFTLKIRSTKLEDSAMYFCASSGMGAGGYTFGSGTRLTVV.

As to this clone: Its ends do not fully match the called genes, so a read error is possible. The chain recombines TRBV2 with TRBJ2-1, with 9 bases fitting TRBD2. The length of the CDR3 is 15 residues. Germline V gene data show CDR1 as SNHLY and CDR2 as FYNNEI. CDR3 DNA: TGTACCAGCAGTGAAGAGGCGGGGGGGCCGAATGAGCAGTTCTTC. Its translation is CTSSEEAGGPNEQFF.

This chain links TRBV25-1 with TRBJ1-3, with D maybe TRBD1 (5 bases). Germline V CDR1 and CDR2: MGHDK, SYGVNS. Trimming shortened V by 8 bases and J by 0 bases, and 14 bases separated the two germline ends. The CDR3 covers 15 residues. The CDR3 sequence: CASPGRGSSGNTIYF. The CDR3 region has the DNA TGTGCCAGCCCGGGACGGGGGAGCTCTGGAAACACCATATATTTT.

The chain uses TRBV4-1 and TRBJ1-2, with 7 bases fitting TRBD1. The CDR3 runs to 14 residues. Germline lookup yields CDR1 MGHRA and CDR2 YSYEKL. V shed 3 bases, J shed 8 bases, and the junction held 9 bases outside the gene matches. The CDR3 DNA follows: TGCGCCAGCAGCCATCCCGACAGGGCAGGGGGCTACACCTTC. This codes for CASSHPDRAGGYTF.

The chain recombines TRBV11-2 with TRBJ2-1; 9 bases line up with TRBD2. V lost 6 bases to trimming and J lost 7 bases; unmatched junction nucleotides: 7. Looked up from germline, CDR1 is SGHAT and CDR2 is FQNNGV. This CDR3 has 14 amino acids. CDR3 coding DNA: TGTGCCAGCAGAGCGGGGGGCATTGTGAATGAGCAGTTCTTC. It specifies CASRAGGIVNEQFF. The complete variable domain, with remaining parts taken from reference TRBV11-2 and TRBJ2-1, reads EAGVAQSPRYKIIEKRQSVAFWCNPISGHATLYWYQQILGQGPKLLIQFQNNGVVDDSQLPKDRFSAERLKGVDSTLKIQPAKLEDSAVYLCASRAGGIVNEQFFGPGTRLTVL.

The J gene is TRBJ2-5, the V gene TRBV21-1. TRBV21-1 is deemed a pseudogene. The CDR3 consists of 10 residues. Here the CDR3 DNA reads TGTGCCAGCAAGCAAGAGACCCAGTACTTC. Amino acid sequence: CASKQETQYF.

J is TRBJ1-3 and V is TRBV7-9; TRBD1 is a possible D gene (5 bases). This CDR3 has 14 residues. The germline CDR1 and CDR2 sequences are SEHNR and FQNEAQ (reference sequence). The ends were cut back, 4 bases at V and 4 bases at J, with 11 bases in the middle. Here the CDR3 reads CASSSRVSGNTIYF. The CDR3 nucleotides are TGTGCCAGCAGCTCCAGGGTTTCGGGAAACACCATATATTTT.

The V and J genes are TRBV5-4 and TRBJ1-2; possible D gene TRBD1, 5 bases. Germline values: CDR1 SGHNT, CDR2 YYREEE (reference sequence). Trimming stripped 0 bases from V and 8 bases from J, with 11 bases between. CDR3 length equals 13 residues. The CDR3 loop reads CASSLGGAEGYTF. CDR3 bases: TGTGCCAGCAGCTTGGGAGGGGCGGAGGGCTACACCTTC.

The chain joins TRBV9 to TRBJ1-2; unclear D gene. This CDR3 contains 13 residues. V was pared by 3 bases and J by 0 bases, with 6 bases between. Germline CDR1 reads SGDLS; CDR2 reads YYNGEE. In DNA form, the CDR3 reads TGTGCCAGCAGCGGAACAGCTAACTATGGCTACACCTTC. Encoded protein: CASSGTANYGYTF.

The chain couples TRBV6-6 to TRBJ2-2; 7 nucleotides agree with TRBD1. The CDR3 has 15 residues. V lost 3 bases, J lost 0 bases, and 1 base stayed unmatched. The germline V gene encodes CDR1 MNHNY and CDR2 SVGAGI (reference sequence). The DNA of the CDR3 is TGTGCCAGCAGTTATGGGACAGCGAACACCGGGGAGCTGTTTTTT. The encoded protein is CASSYGTANTGELFF.

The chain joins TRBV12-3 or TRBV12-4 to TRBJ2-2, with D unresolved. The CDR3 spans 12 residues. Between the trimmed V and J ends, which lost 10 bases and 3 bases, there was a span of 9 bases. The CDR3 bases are TGTGCCACCAAGCCTTACACCGGGGAGCTGTTTTTT. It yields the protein CATKPYTGELFF.

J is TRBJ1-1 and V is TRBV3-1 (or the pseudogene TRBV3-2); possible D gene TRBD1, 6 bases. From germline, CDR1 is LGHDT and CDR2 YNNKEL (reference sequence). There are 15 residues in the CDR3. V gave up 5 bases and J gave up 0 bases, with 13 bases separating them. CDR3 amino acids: CASSSPQGLNTEAFF. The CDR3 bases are TGTGCCAGCAGCTCACCCCAGGGGTTGAACACTGAAGCTTTCTTT.

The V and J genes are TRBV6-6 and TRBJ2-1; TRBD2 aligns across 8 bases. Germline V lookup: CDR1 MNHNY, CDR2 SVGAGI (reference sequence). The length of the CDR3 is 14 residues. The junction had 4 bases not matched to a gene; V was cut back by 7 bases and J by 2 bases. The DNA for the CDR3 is TGTGCCAGCATTGACGGGGGGGCCTACAATGAGCAGTTCTTC. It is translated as CASIDGGAYNEQFF.

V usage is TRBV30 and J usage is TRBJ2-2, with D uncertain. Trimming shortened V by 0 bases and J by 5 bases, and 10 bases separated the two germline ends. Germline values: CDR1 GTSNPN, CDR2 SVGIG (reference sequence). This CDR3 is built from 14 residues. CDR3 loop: CAWSVLPLTGELFF. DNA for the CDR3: TGTGCCTGGAGTGTACTTCCCCTAACCGGGGAGCTGTTTTTT.

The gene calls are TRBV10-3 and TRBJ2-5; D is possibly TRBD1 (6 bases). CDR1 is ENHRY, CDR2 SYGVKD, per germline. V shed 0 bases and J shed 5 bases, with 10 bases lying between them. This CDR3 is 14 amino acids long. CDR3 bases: TGTGCCATCAGTGAGTCCGGACAGATGGAGACCCAGTACTTC. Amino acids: CAISESGQMETQYF.

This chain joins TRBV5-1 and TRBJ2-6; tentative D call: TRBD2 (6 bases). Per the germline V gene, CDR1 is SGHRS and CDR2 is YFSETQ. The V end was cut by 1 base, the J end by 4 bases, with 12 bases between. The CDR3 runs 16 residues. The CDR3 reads CASSLRAGRGANVLTF. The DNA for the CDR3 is TGCGCCAGCAGCTTGCGGGCGGGGAGAGGGGCCAACGTCCTGACTTTC.

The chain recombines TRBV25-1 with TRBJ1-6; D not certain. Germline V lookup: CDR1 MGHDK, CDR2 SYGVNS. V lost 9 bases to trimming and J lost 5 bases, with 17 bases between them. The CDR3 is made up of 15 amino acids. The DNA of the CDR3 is TGTGCCAGTAAGGGTCTAACCGGGCATAATTCACCCCTCCACTTT. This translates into CASKGLTGHNSPLHF.

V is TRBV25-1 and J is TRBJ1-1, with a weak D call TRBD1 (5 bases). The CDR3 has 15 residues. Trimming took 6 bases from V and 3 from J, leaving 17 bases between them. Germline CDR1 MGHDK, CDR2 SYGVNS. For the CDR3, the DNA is TGTGCCAGCAGACTGGCCGGGACGGCAGACACTGAAGCTTTCTTT. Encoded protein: CASRLAGTADTEAFF.

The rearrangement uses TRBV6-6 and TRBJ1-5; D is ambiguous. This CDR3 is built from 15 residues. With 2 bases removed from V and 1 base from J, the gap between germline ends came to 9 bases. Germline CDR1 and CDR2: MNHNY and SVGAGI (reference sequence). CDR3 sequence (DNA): TGTGCCAGCAGTTACGGGGATTCGAGCAATCAGCCCCAGCATTTT. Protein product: CASSYGDSSNQPQHF.

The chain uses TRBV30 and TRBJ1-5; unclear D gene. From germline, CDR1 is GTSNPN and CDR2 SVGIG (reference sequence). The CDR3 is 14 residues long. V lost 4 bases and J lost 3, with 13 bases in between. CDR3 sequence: CAWTGNGPNQPQHF. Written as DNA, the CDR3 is TGTGCCTGGACCGGTAACGGGCCCAATCAGCCCCAGCATTTT.

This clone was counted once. CDR3: CASMGAADSSYEQYF. The CDR3 nucleotides read TGTGCCAGTATGGGGGCCGCAGACAGCTCCTACGAGCAGTACTTC. This chain links TRBV19 with TRBJ2-7, with D possibly being TRBD1 (6 bases). V lost 7 bases and J 0 bases, leaving 16 bases between the germline ends. Germline V CDR1 and CDR2: LNHDA, SQIVND (reference sequence). The CDR3 has 15 residues. The variable domain in full, with the rest retrieved from reference TRBV19 and TRBJ2-7, is DGGITQSPKYLFRKEGQNVTLSCEQNLNHDAMYWYRQDPGQGLRLIYYSQIVNDFQKGDIAEGYSVSREKKESFPLTVTSAQKNPTAFYLCASMGAADSSYEQYFGPGTRLTVT.

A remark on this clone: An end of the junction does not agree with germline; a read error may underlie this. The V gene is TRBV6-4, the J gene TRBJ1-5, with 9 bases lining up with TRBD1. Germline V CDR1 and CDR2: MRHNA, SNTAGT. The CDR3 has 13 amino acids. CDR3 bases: TGTGCCAGCATTGACAGGGGGGATCAGCCCCAGCATTTT. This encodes CASIDRGDQPQHF.

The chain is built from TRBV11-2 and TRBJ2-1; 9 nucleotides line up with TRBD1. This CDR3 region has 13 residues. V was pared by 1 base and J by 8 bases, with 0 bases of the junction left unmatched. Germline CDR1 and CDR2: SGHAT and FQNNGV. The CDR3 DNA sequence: TGTGCCAGCAGCTTAGGGGACAGGGATGAGCAGTTCTTC. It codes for CASSLGDRDEQFF.

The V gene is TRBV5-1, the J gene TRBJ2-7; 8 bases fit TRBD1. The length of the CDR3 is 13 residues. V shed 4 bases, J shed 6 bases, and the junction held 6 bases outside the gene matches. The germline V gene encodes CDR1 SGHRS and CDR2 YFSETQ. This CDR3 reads CASSPRTGSEQYF. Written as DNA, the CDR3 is TGCGCCAGCAGCCCGCGGACAGGGTCCGAGCAGTACTTC.

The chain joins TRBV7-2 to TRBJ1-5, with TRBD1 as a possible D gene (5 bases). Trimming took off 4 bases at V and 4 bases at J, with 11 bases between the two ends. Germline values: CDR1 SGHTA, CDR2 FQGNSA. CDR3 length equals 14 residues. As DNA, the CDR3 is TGTGCCAGCAGCTCGGCCAAGGGGAATCAGCCCCAGCATTTT. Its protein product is CASSSAKGNQPQHF.

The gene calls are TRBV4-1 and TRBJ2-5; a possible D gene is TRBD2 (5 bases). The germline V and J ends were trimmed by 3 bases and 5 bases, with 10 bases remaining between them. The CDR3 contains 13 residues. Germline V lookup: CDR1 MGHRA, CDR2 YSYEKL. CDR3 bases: TGCGCCAGCAGCCAGAGACTATCGGAGACCCAGTACTTC. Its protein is CASSQRLSETQYF.

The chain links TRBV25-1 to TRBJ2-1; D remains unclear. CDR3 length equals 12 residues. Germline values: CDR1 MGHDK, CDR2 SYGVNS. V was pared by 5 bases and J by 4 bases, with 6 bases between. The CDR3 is CASSLQYNEQFF. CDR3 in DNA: TGTGCCAGCAGTTTACAGTACAATGAGCAGTTCTTC.

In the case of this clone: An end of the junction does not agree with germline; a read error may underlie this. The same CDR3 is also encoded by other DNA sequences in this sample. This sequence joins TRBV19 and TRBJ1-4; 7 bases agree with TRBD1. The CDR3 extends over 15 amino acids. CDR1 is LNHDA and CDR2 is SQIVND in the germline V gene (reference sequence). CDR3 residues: CASSPRDRTNEKLFF. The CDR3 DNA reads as TGTGCCAGTAGTCCCCGGGACAGAACTAATGAAAAACTGTTCTTT. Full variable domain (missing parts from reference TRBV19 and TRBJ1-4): DGGITQSPKYLFRKEGQNVTLSCEQNLNHDAMYWYRQDPGQGLRLIYYSQIVNDFQKGDIAEGYSVSREKKESFPLTVTSAQKNPTAFYLCASSPRDRTNEKLFFGSGTQLSVL.

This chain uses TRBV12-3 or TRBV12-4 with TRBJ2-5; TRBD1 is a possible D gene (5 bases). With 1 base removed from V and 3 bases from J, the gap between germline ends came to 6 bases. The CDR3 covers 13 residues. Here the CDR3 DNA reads TGTGCCAGCAGTTTAGACAGGAAAGAGACCCAGTACTTC. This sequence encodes CASSLDRKETQYF.

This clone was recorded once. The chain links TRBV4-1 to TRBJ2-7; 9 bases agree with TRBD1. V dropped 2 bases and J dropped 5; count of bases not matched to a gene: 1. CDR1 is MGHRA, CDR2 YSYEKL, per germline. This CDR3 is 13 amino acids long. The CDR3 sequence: CASSQWDRDEQYF. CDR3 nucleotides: TGCGCCAGCAGCCAATGGGACAGGGACGAGCAGTACTTC.

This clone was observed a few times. In DNA form, the CDR3 reads TGTGCCAGCAGTTACGCCTGGGACAGGGGGGGTGAAGCTTTCTTT. As protein: CASSYAWDRGGEAFF. The V call is TRBV6-5, the J call TRBJ1-1; 11 bases fit TRBD1. Per the germline V gene, CDR1 is MNHEY and CDR2 is SVGAGI. The J segment lost 7 bases and the V segment lost 2 bases, leaving 6 bases of the junction unmatched. CDR3 size: 15 residues.